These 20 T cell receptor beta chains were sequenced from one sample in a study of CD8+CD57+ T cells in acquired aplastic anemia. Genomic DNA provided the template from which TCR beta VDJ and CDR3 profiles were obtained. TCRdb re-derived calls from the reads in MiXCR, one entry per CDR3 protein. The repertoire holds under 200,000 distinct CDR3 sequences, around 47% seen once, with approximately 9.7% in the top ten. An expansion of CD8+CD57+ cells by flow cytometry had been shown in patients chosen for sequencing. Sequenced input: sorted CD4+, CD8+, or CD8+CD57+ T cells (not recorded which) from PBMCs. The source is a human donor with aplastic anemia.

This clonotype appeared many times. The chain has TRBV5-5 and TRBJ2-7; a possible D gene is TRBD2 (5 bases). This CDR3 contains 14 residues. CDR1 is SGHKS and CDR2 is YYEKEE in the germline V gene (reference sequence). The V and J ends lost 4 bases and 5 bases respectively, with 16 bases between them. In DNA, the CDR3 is TGTGCCAGCAGCCCCGACTACGAGCGAGACGAGCAGTACTTC. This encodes CASSPDYERDEQYF.

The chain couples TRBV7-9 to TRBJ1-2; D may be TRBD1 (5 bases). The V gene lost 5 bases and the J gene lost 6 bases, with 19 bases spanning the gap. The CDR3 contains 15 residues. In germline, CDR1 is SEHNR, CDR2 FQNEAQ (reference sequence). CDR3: CASSLGGVRDHGYTF. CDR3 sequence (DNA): TGTGCCAGCAGCCTGGGAGGGGTTAGGGATCATGGCTACACCTTC. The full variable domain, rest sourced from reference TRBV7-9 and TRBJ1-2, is DTGVSQNPRHKITKRGQNVTFRCDPISEHNRLYWYRQTLGQGPEFLTYFQNEAQLEKSRLLSDRFSAERPKGSFSTLEIQRTEQGDSAMYLCASSLGGVRDHGYTFGSGTRLTVV.

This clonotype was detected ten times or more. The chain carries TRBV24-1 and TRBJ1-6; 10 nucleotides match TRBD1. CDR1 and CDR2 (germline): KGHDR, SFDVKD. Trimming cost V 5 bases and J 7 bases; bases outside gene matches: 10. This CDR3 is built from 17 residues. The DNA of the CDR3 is TGTGCCACCAGTGGTACGACAGGGGGCGTGAAGAATTCACCCCTCCACTTT. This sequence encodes CATSGTTGGVKNSPLHF.

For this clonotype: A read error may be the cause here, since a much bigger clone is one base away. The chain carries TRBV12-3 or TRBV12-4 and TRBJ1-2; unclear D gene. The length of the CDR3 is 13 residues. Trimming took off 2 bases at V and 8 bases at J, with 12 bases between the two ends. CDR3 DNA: TGTGCCAGCAGTTTAAGGCGGAAGGGAGGCTACACCTTC. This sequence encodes CASSLRRKGGYTF.

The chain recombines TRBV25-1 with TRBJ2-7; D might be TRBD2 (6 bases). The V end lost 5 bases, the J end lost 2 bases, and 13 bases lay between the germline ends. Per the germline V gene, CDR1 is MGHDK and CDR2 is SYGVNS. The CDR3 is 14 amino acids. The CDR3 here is CASSRETGAYEQYF. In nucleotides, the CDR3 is TGTGCCAGCAGTAGAGAGACGGGAGCCTACGAGCAGTACTTC.

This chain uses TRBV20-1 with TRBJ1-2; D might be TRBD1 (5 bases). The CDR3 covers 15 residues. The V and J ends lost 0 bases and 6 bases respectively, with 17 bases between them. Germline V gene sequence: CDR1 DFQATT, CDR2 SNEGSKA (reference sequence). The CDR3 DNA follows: TGCAGTGCTAGAGATCCAGACAGCGCTATTCATGGCTACACCTTC. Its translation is CSARDPDSAIHGYTF.

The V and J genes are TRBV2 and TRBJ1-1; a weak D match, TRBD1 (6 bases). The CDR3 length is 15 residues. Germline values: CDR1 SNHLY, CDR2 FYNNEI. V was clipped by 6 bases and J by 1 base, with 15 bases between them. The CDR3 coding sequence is TGTGCCAGCAGCGTAGGTCCAGGGGCGAACACTGAAGCTTTCTTT. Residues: CASSVGPGANTEAFF.

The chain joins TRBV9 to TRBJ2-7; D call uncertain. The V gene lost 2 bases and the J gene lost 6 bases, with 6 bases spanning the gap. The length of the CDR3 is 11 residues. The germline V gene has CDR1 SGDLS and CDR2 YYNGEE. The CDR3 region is CASSVDTEQYF. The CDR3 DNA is TGTGCCAGCAGCGTCGACACCGAGCAGTACTTC. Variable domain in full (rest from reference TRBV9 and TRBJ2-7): DSGVTQTPKHLITATGQRVTLRCSPRSGDLSVYWYQQSLDQGLQFLIQYYNGEERAKGNILERFSAQQFPDLHSELNLSSLELGDSALYFCASSVDTEQYFGPGTRLTVT.

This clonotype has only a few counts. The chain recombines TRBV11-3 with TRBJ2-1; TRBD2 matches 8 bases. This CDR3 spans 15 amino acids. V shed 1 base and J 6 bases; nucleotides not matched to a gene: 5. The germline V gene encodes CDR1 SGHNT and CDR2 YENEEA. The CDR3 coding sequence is TGTGCCAGCAGCTTAGCCTCGGGACTAGGCAATGAGCAGTTCTTC. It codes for CASSLASGLGNEQFF.

The CDR3 sequence is CASSRGQGRGYEQYF. As DNA, the CDR3 is TGTGCCAGCAGCCGGGGACAGGGACGGGGCTACGAGCAGTACTTC. The V gene is TRBV2, the J gene TRBJ2-7; 9 positions agree with TRBD1. Unmatched junction bases numbered 9, after V lost 6 bases and J lost 3 bases. This CDR3 comprises 15 residues. Germline V gene data show CDR1 as SNHLY and CDR2 as FYNNEI.

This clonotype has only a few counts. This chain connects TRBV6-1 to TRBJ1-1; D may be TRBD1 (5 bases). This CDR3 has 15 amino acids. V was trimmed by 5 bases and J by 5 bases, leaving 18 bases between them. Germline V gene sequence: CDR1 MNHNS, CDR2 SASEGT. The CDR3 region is CASSIGTDSGTEAFF. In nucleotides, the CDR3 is TGTGCCAGCAGTATTGGGACGGATTCAGGGACTGAAGCTTTCTTT.

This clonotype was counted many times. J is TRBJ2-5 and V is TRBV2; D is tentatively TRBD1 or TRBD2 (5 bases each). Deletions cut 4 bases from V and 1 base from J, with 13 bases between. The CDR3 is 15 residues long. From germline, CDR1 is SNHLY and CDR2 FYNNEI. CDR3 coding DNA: TGTGCCAGCAGTGGCGAGAGGGGAGTCCAAGAGACCCAGTACTTC. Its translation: CASSGERGVQETQYF.

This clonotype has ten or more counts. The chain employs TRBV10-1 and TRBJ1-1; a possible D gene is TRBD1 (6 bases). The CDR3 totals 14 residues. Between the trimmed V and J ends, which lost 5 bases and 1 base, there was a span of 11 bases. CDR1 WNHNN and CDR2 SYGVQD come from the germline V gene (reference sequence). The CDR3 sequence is CASSRTTGNTEAFF. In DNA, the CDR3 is TGCGCCAGCAGTCGAACGACAGGGAACACTGAAGCTTTCTTT.

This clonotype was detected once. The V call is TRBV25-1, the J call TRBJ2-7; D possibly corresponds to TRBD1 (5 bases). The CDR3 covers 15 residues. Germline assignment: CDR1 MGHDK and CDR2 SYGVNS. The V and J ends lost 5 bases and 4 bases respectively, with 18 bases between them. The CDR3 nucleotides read TGTGCCAGCAGTTCTCCCCGACAGAAACGGTACGAGCAGTACTTC. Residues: CASSSPRQKRYEQYF.

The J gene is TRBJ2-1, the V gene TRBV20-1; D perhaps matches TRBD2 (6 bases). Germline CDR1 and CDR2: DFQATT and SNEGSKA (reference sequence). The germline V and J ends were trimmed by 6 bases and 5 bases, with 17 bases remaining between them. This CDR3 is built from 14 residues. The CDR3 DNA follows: TGCAGTGCGCCGGGGGACTCAGGCGACAATGAGCAGTTCTTC. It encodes CSAPGDSGDNEQFF.

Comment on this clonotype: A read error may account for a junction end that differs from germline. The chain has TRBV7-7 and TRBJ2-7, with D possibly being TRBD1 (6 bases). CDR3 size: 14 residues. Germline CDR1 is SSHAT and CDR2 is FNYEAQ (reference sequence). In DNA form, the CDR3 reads TGTGCTAGCAGCCGGGGACACTTAAACTACGAGCAGTACTTC. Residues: CASSRGHLNYEQYF. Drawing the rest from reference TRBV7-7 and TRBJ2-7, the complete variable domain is GAGVSQSPRYKVTKRGQDVTLRCDPISSHATLYWYQQALGQGPEFLTYFNYEAQPDKSGLPSDRFSAERPEGSISTLTIQRTEQRDSAMYRCASSRGHLNYEQYFGPGTRLTVT.

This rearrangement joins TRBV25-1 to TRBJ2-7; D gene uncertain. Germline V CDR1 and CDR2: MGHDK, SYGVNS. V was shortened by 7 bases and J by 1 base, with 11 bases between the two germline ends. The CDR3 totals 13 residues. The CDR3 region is CASTQTGSYEQYF. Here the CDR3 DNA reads TGTGCCAGCACTCAGACCGGGTCCTACGAGCAGTACTTC.

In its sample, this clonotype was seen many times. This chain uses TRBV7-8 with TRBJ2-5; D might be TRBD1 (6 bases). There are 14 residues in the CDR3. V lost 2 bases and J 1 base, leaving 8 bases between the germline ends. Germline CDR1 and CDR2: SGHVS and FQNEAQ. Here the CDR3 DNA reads TGTGCCAGCAGCTTACAGGGGCTCCAAGAGACCCAGTACTTC. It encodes CASSLQGLQETQYF.

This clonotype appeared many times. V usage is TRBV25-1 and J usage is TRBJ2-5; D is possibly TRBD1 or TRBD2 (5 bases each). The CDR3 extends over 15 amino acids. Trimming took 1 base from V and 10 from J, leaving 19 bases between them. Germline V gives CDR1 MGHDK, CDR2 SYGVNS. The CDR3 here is CASSEWGRVGTGQYF. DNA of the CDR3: TGTGCCAGCAGTGAATGGGGCAGGGTGGGGACGGGCCAGTACTTC. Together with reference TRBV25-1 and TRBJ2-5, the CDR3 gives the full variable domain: EADIYQTPRYLVIGTGKKITLECSQTMGHDKMYWYQQDPGMELHLIHYSYGVNSTEKGDLSSESTVSRIRTEHFPLTLESARPSHTSQYLCASSEWGRVGTGQYFGPGTRLLVL.

The CDR3 sequence: CASSWTLAGRETQYF. The CDR3 DNA sequence: TGTGCCAGCAGCTGGACCCTAGCGGGCAGAGAGACCCAGTACTTC. The V and J genes are TRBV7-2 and TRBJ2-5; 8 bases match TRBD2. Trimming removed 4 bases from V and 4 bases from J; junction bases left unmatched: 8. This CDR3 contains 15 residues. Germline V gene sequence: CDR1 SGHTA, CDR2 FQGNSA.